The next 10 T cell receptor beta chains were all read from a single sample in a study of CD8+ T cells in alopecia areata. Sample treatment: oral pan-JAK inhibitor, 5-10 mg twice daily. Once RNA had been extracted, it was reverse transcribed into cDNA to act as the sequencing template. The protocol was immunoSEQ multiplex PCR, while the TCRdb copy is restricted to in-frame clones and leaves out a portion. The data hold 270,000 or so clones, with nearly 60% observed a single time. The sequencing used CD4+ T cells sorted from blood, collected at week 24, from a patient treated with tofacitinib. These receptors all stem from a human donor with alopecia areata.

This chain uses TRBV25-1 with TRBJ1-3, with D possibly being TRBD1 (6 bases). The germline V gene encodes CDR1 MGHDK and CDR2 SYGVNS. V gave up 0 bases and J gave up 0 bases, with 12 bases separating them. The CDR3 runs 17 residues. DNA of the CDR3: TGTGCCAGCAGTGAATATGTGGGGGCGAGCTCTGGAAACACCATATATTTT. Amino acids: CASSEYVGASSGNTIYF.

There are a few counts of this clone. The chain uses TRBV7-6 and TRBJ1-2; TRBD1 is a possible D gene (5 bases). This CDR3 has 14 residues. CDR1 SGHVS and CDR2 FNYEAQ come from the germline V gene. V lost 5 bases, J lost 6 bases, and 16 bases lay in between. For the CDR3, the DNA is TGTGCCAGCAGCCTGGGACCAGTTACTAATGGCTACACCTTC. It encodes CASSLGPVTNGYTF.

The chain joins TRBV19 to TRBJ1-2, with 7 bases lining up with TRBD1. Germline V gene sequence: CDR1 LNHDA, CDR2 SQIVND (reference sequence). The CDR3 has 13 residues. CDR3 region: CACQGTANYGYTF. The CDR3 bases are TGTGCTTGCCAAGGGACAGCTAACTATGGCTACACCTTC.

The J gene is TRBJ2-6, the V gene TRBV27; 7 positions match TRBD1. Germline V CDR1 and CDR2: MNHEY, SMNVEV (reference sequence). There are 15 residues in the CDR3. Germline trimming cut 8 bases from V and 4 bases from J; bases unmatched to any gene: 8. DNA of the CDR3: TGTGCCAGCCGATCGACAGGGTCAGGGGCCAACGTCCTGACTTTC. This sequence encodes CASRSTGSGANVLTF.

The genes are TRBV7-8 and TRBJ2-5; D is uncertain. Trimming pared 6 bases from V and 9 bases from J, leaving 11 bases between. This CDR3 is built from 11 residues. Germline CDR1 SGHVS, CDR2 FQNEAQ. CDR3 nucleotides: TGTGCCAGCAGGCTACAAAGGGCCCAGTACTTC. This sequence encodes CASRLQRAQYF.

This clone is a singleton in its sample. The V gene is TRBV7-2, the J gene TRBJ2-1, with D tentatively TRBD1 (6 bases). Trimming left V 0 bases short and J 4 bases short, with 10 bases between. Germline lookup yields CDR1 SGHTA and CDR2 FQGNSA. The CDR3 has 15 amino acids. CDR3 protein: CASSLAFGQYNEQFF. In DNA form, the CDR3 reads TGTGCCAGCAGCTTAGCGTTCGGACAGTACAATGAGCAGTTCTTC.

This chain joins TRBV6-5 and TRBJ1-1; D possibly corresponds to TRBD1 (5 bases). V lost 6 bases to trimming and J lost 2 bases, with 10 bases between them. This CDR3 is built from 13 residues. Germline lookup yields CDR1 MNHEY and CDR2 SVGAGI. In DNA form, the CDR3 reads TGTGCCAGCAGACGGGGGGTTAACACTGAAGCTTTCTTT. It is translated as CASRRGVNTEAFF.

The chain has TRBV28 and TRBJ2-1; tentative D call: TRBD2 (6 bases). The germline CDR1 and CDR2 sequences are MDHEN and SYDVKM. V was pared by 5 bases and J by 3 bases, with 14 bases between. The CDR3 loop spans 15 amino acids. The CDR3 nucleotides read TGTGCCAGCAGTGCCCCGAGGGGACTCTACAATGAGCAGTTCTTC. It yields the protein CASSAPRGLYNEQFF. Based on the CDR3 plus reference TRBV28 and TRBJ2-1, the full variable domain is DVKVTQSSRYLVKRTGEKVFLECVQDMDHENMFWYRQDPGLGLRLIYFSYDVKMKEKGDIPEGYSVSREKKERFSLILESASTNQTSMYLCASSAPRGLYNEQFFGPGTRLTVL.

This sequence joins TRBV7-9 and TRBJ1-2; D may be TRBD1 (6 bases). Trimming took off 4 bases at V and 6 bases at J, with 18 bases between the two ends. Looked up from germline, CDR1 is SEHNR and CDR2 is FQNEAQ (reference sequence). The CDR3 extends over 15 amino acids. The CDR3 nucleotides are TGTGCCAGCAGCTCCCCTCAGGGGTGGAGGAATGGCTACACCTTC. Translating it yields CASSSPQGWRNGYTF.

CDR3 region: CASSLVGEKLFF. CDR3 DNA sequence: TGTGCCAGCAGCTTAGTCGGTGAAAAACTGTTTTTT. The V call is TRBV7-2, the J call TRBJ1-4; D remains ambiguous. The CDR3 loop spans 12 amino acids. Germline V gives CDR1 SGHTA, CDR2 FQGNSA. Trimming stripped 1 base from V and 7 bases from J, with 4 bases between.